This TCR beta chain was sequenced in a study of blood T cell repertoires in COVID-19. Study-wide background: The cDNA or gDNA used as material had been derived from T cells, B-cell-depleted T cells, or PBMCs.

J gave up 3 bases and V 3 bases, and 5 bases lay outside the gene matches. The CDR3 totals 15 residues. Germline values: CDR1 MDHEN, CDR2 SYDVKM. Authors' processing steps: Estimation of nucleated cell counts was performed using reference gene primer amplification. Some clones are missing from TCRdb's copy, which holds only in-frame ones; the method was immunoSEQ multiplex PCR. Clone size and the V and J calls come from that table; the DNA yielded D and trimming. The table shows about 19,000 clones, with about 85% occurring only once. The clonotype comes from a man between 70 and 80 years old with acute or convalescent COVID-19. The J gene is TRBJ1-5, the V gene TRBV28; the match to TRBD1 covers 7 bases. The specimen was peripheral blood. CDR3 residues: CASSFWQGDNQPQHF. The CDR3 bases are TGTGCCAGCAGTTTTTGGCAGGGGGACAATCAGCCCCAGCATTTT.